This passage covers 23 T cell receptor beta chains from one sample sequenced in a study of cytomegalovirus exposure and HLA in healthy donors. Primers included in the PCR were 60 Vbeta and 13 Jbeta primers. Profiling relied on immunoSEQ multiplex PCR, and the TCRdb table lists in-frame clones only, not all of them. The repertoire consists of under 150,000 clones, with roughly 80% occurring once and the leading ten covering about 4%. Sequencing was done on a sample of PBMCs. The receptors derive from a woman between 35 and 50 years old in good health and CMV-seronegative.

V and J are TRBV5-4 and TRBJ2-3; a possible D gene is TRBD1 (5 bases). The CDR3 is 15 residues long. Trimming stripped 4 bases from V and 2 bases from J, with 14 bases between. Germline assignment: CDR1 SGHNT and CDR2 YYREEE (reference sequence). For the CDR3, the DNA is TGTGCCAGCAGCCCGCTAGGGGAATCCACAGATACGCAGTATTTT. It is translated as CASSPLGESTDTQYF.

The CDR3 DNA sequence: TGCGCCAGCAGCCAACGGGACTTCTCCTACGAGCAGTACTTC. Encoded protein: CASSQRDFSYEQYF. The rearrangement uses TRBV4-3 and TRBJ2-7, with D maybe TRBD2 (6 bases). With 2 bases removed from V and 0 bases from J, the gap between germline ends came to 8 bases. The CDR3 is 14 residues long. Germline V CDR1 and CDR2: LGHNA, YSLEER.

The rearrangement joins TRBV15 to TRBJ1-1, with TRBD1 identical over 7 bases. Losses at the gene ends were 5 bases for V and 6 bases for J; bases not matched to a gene: 3. CDR3 size: 12 residues. CDR1 is LNHNV and CDR2 is YYDKDF in the germline V gene (reference sequence). In DNA, the CDR3 is TGTGCCACCAGCCGCAGGGGGGCTGAAGCTTTCTTT. Translating it yields CATSRRGAEAFF.

The chain links TRBV9 to TRBJ2-6; the D is unclear. Between the trimmed V and J ends, which lost 6 bases and 0 bases, there was a span of 7 bases. The CDR3 is 14 amino acids. Germline CDR1 and CDR2: SGDLS and YYNGEE. In nucleotides, the CDR3 is TGTGCCAGCAACGGGTTCTCTGGGGCCAACGTCCTGACTTTC. Translating gives CASNGFSGANVLTF.

CDR3 in amino acids: CASSLSSSGSFEQYF. Written as DNA, the CDR3 is TGTGCCAGCAGCTTAAGTTCCAGCGGGAGTTTCGAGCAGTACTTC. This chain joins TRBV7-8 and TRBJ2-7; 8 bases fit TRBD2. Germline V gene lookup returns CDR1 SGHVS and CDR2 FQNEAQ. The length of the CDR3 is 15 residues. Unmatched junction bases numbered 9, after V lost 2 bases and J lost 6 bases.

This chain uses TRBV18 with TRBJ1-5, with a tentative D call TRBD1 (5 bases). This CDR3 is built from 14 residues. V was trimmed by 3 bases and J by 6 bases, leaving 12 bases between them. Looked up from germline, CDR1 is KGHSH and CDR2 is LQKENI. The CDR3 DNA sequence: TGTGCCAGCTCACCCGGGGGGACGAGTCAGCCCCAGCATTTT. Its translation is CASSPGGTSQPQHF.

The chain has TRBV19 and TRBJ2-7; a possible D gene is TRBD2 (5 bases). V shed 6 bases and J shed 4 bases, with 19 bases lying between them. This CDR3 region has 15 residues. Per germline, CDR1 LNHDA and CDR2 SQIVND (reference sequence). For the CDR3, the DNA is TGTGCCAGTAGAGAGGGCTTGTGGCCCGGGTACGAGCAGTACTTC. Its translation: CASREGLWPGYEQYF.

The rearrangement uses TRBV6-1 and TRBJ1-6; D ambiguous. This CDR3 has 14 amino acids. Between the trimmed V and J ends, which lost 7 bases and 7 bases, there was a span of 14 bases. From germline, CDR1 is MNHNS and CDR2 SASEGT. The CDR3 nucleotides read TGTGCCAGCACCCCAGCCTCGGGGAATTCACCCCTCCACTTT. It is translated as CASTPASGNSPLHF.

This rearrangement joins TRBV11-2 to TRBJ1-4; 7 bases map to TRBD1. Germline V gives CDR1 SGHAT, CDR2 FQNNGV. Losses at the gene ends were 5 bases for V and 7 bases for J; bases not matched to a gene: 7. The CDR3 totals 14 residues. CDR3 coding DNA: TGTGCCAGCAGCGTCAGGGGGTTCAGTGAAAAACTGTTTTTT. It translates to CASSVRGFSEKLFF.

The chain employs TRBV19 and TRBJ1-2; D gene ambiguous. The V and J ends lost 6 bases and 6 bases respectively, with 11 bases between them. Germline loops: CDR1 LNHDA, CDR2 SQIVND (reference sequence). This CDR3 is 12 amino acids long. The CDR3 nucleotides are TGTGCCAGTAGAACGGGAGGAAATGGCTACACCTTC. This codes for CASRTGGNGYTF.

This clone has just one count. The rearrangement uses TRBV10-3 and TRBJ1-5, with 11 nucleotides matching TRBD1. V was clipped by 3 bases and J by 6 bases; unmatched bases: 7. There are 16 residues in the CDR3. CDR1 ENHRY and CDR2 SYGVKD come from the germline V gene. CDR3 region: CAISDRGTGGAQPQHF. CDR3 sequence (DNA): TGTGCCATCAGTGATAGGGGGACAGGGGGAGCTCAGCCCCAGCATTTT.

This clone was observed a single time. The chain links TRBV9 to TRBJ1-1; 10 positions agree with TRBD1. The V gene end was trimmed by 5 bases and the J gene end by 3 bases; junction bases not matched to a gene: 10. This CDR3 spans 16 amino acids. The germline CDR1 and CDR2 sequences are SGDLS and YYNGEE. The CDR3 DNA is TGTGCCAGCAGTGAACCCCGGACAGGGGGGGACACTGAAGCTTTCTTT. Amino acid sequence: CASSEPRTGGDTEAFF.

This clone occurred once. The rearrangement links TRBV5-6 to TRBJ2-2, with D perhaps TRBD1 (5 bases). The length of the CDR3 is 15 residues. CDR1 is SGHDT and CDR2 is YYEEEE in the germline V gene. Trimming removed 0 bases from V and 1 base from J, with 7 bases in between. For the CDR3, the DNA is TGTGCCAGCAGCTTGGTCACAGGGAACACCGGGGAGCTGTTTTTT. It yields the protein CASSLVTGNTGELFF.

J is TRBJ1-1 and V is TRBV27; 7 bases line up with TRBD1. CDR3 length: 13 amino acids. The V and J ends lost 4 bases and 5 bases, in that order; junction bases with no gene match: 4. The germline CDR1 and CDR2 sequences are MNHEY and SMNVEV (reference sequence). CDR3 in amino acids: CASSSGQMTEAFF. CDR3 nucleotides: TGTGCCAGCAGTTCGGGACAGATGACTGAAGCTTTCTTT.

V usage is TRBV19 and J usage is TRBJ2-3, with 9 positions matching TRBD1. The CDR3 runs to 14 residues. CDR1 is LNHDA and CDR2 is SQIVND in the germline V gene (reference sequence). V was clipped by 5 bases and J by 1 base; unmatched bases: 1. The CDR3 region has the DNA TGTGCCAGTAGTGGGGACAGGGGCACAGATACGCAGTATTTT. Protein: CASSGDRGTDTQYF.

The genes are TRBV19 and TRBJ2-2; tentative D call: TRBD1 (5 bases). The germline CDR1 and CDR2 sequences are LNHDA and SQIVND (reference sequence). The CDR3 extends over 15 amino acids. The V end was cut by 8 bases, the J end by 5 bases, with 18 bases between. This chain's CDR3 is CASQQRGWGTGELFF. CDR3 nucleotide sequence: TGTGCCAGTCAACAAAGGGGTTGGGGAACCGGGGAGCTGTTTTTT.

The chain joins TRBV6-5 to TRBJ2-2; 9 positions match TRBD1. The junction had 4 bases not matched to a gene; V was cut back by 6 bases and J by 5 bases. CDR3 length equals 14 residues. Germline values: CDR1 MNHEY, CDR2 SVGAGI. CDR3 region: CASRGQGYTGELFF. CDR3 nucleotides: TGTGCCAGCAGGGGACAGGGTTATACCGGGGAGCTGTTTTTT.

This sequence joins TRBV7-9 and TRBJ2-7; TRBD2 aligns across 15 bases. The CDR3 sequence is 15 residues long. Germline trimming cut 5 bases from V and 5 bases from J; bases unmatched to any gene: 4. CDR1 SEHNR and CDR2 FQNEAQ come from the germline V gene (reference sequence). The CDR3 reads CASSRTSGGAHEQYF. For the CDR3, the DNA is TGTGCCAGCAGCCGGACTAGCGGGGGGGCCCACGAGCAGTACTTC.

V is TRBV9 and J is TRBJ1-6, with D possibly being TRBD1 (5 bases). V dropped 2 bases and J dropped 10 bases, with 16 bases sitting between them. The CDR3 contains 15 residues. Per germline, CDR1 SGDLS and CDR2 YYNGEE. For the CDR3, the DNA is TGTGCCAGCAGCGTGGAGCGGGGCATAGGATCACCCCTCCACTTT. Its translation: CASSVERGIGSPLHF.

This clone was seen only a few times. V is TRBV6-5 and J is TRBJ1-6, with 9 bases aligning to TRBD1. Trimming took 6 bases from V and 9 from J; bases not matched to a gene: 6. Germline CDR1 MNHEY, CDR2 SVGAGI. There are 14 residues in the CDR3. CDR3 in amino acids: CASRTTGGGSPLHF. CDR3 in DNA: TGTGCCAGCAGGACAACAGGGGGCGGTTCACCCCTCCACTTT.

The V call is TRBV18, the J call TRBJ2-7, with D perhaps TRBD1 (5 bases). V gave up 3 bases and J gave up 5 bases, with 14 bases separating them. Germline V gene lookup returns CDR1 KGHSH and CDR2 LQKENI. The CDR3 is 14 residues long. The CDR3 coding sequence is TGTGCCAGCTCACCCGGCCAGGGCGCCCACGAGCAGTACTTC. It translates to CASSPGQGAHEQYF.

This clone was counted only a few times. The chain is built from TRBV5-1 and TRBJ2-1; TRBD1 matches 9 bases. Trimming removed 2 bases from V and 2 bases from J; junction bases left unmatched: 8. The CDR3 is made up of 17 amino acids. The V gene's germline CDR1 is SGHRS and CDR2 YFSETQ. The CDR3 sequence is CASSFNSGTGTYNEQFF. CDR3 in DNA: TGCGCCAGCAGCTTTAATTCGGGGACAGGGACCTACAATGAGCAGTTCTTC.

The rearrangement links TRBV5-4 to TRBJ2-3; TRBD1 matches at 7 bases. Unmatched junction bases numbered 8, after V lost 3 bases and J lost 1 base. There are 16 residues in the CDR3. Germline V gene lookup returns CDR1 SGHNT and CDR2 YYREEE (reference sequence). CDR3 loop: CASSSPRGQGTDTQYF. CDR3 bases: TGTGCCAGCAGCTCGCCGAGGGGGCAAGGCACAGATACGCAGTATTTT. The whole variable domain, remainder taken from reference TRBV5-4 and TRBJ2-3, is ETGVTQSPTHLIKTRGQQVTLRCSSQSGHNTVSWYQQALGQGPQFIFQYYREEENGRGNFPPRFSGLQFPNYSSELNVNALELDDSALYLCASSSPRGQGTDTQYFGPGTRLTVL.